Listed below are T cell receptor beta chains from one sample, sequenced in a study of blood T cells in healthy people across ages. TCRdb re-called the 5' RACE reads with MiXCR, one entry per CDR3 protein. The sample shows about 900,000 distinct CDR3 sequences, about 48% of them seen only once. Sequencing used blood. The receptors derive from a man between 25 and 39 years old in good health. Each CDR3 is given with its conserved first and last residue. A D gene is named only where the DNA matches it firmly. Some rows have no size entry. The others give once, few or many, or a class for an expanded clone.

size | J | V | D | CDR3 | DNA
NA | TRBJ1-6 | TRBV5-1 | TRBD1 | CASSATGTGGVSSYNSPLHF | TGCGCCAGCAGCGCCACCGGGACAGGGGGTGTTAGCTCCTATAATTCACCCCTCCACTTT
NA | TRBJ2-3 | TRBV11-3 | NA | CASTPWWGPSTDTQYF | TGTGCCAGCACCCCTTGGTGGGGACCTAGCACAGATACGCAGTATTTT
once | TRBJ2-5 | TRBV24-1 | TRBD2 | CATSGQTSGQETQYF | TGTGCCACCAGTGGGCAGACTAGCGGCCAAGAGACCCAGTACTTC
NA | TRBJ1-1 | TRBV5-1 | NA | CASSFEGTNTEAFF | TGCGCCAGCAGCTTCGAAGGGACGAACACTGAAGCTTTCTTT
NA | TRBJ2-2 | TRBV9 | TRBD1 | CASSAPFGTGLTGELFF | TGTGCCAGCAGCGCGCCTTTCGGGACAGGACTCACCGGGGAGCTGTTTTTT
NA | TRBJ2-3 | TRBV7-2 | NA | CASSSAWGDTQYF | TGTGCCAGCAGCTCGGCCTGGGGAGATACGCAGTATTTT
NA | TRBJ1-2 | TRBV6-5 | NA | CASSLHWGPGGYGYTF | TGTGCCAGCAGTCTCCACTGGGGACCGGGCGGCTATGGCTACACCTTC
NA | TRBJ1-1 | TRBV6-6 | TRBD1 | CASSYPDRGPVEAFF | TGTGCCAGCAGTTACCCCGACAGGGGGCCTGTTGAAGCTTTCTTT
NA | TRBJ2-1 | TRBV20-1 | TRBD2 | CSARDMSGGSYNEKFF | TGCAGTGCTAGAGATATGAGCGGGGGCTCCTACAATGAGAAGTTCTTC
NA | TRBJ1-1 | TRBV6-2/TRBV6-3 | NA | CASSYLDGTEAFF | TGTGCCAGCAGTTACCTGGACGGCACTGAAGCTTTCTTT
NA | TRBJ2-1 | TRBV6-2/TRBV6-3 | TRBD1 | CASSYSGTGDSEQFF | TGTGCCAGCAGTTACTCCGGGACAGGGGACAGTGAGCAGTTCTTC
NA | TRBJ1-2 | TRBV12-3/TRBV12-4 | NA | CASSPRDGAYGYTF | TGTGCCAGCAGTCCCCGGGACGGAGCTTATGGCTACACCTTC
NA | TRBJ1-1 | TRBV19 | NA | CASSMVQENTEAFF | TGTGCCAGTAGTATGGTCCAGGAGAACACTGAAGCTTTCTTT
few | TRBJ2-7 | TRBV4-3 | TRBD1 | CASSQHRGGEQYF | TGCGCCAGCAGCCAGCACAGGGGTGGCGAGCAGTACTTC
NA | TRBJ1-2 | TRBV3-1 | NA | CASSQRAAHGYTF | TGTGCCAGCAGCCAGAGGGCTGCCCATGGCTACACCTTC
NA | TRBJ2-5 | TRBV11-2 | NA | CASSLFEAETQYF | TGTGCCAGCAGCTTATTTGAGGCGGAGACCCAGTACTTC
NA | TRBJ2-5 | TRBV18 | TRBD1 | CASSPGTGDVTQYF | TGTGCCAGCTCACCCGGGACAGGGGATGTGACCCAGTACTTC
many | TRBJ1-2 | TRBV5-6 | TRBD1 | CASSSGRDRGRLDYGYTF | TGTGCCAGCAGCTCCGGCCGGGACAGGGGGCGACTTGACTATGGCTACACCTTC
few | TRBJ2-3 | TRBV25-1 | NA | CASTRGGADTQYF | TGTGCCAGCACCCGAGGGGGTGCAGATACGCAGTATTTT
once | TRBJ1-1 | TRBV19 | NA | CASGKGGLWGYTEAFF | TGTGCCAGTGGTAAAGGGGGTCTTTGGGGCTACACTGAAGCTTTCTTT
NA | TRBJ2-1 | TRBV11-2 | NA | CASRSEDGLLTIEQFF | TGTGCCAGCAGGAGTGAGGACGGACTTTTAACGATTGAGCAGTTCTTC
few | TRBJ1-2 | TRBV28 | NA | CASSAGGNNYGYTF | TGTGCCAGCAGTGCCGGAGGGAATAACTATGGCTACACCTTC
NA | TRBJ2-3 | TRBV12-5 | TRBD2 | CASGLSGAADTQYF | TGTGCTAGTGGTTTAAGCGGGGCCGCAGATACGCAGTATTTT
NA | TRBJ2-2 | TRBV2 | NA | CASSEYVNTGELFF | TGTGCCAGCAGTGAATACGTGAACACCGGGGAGCTGTTTTTT